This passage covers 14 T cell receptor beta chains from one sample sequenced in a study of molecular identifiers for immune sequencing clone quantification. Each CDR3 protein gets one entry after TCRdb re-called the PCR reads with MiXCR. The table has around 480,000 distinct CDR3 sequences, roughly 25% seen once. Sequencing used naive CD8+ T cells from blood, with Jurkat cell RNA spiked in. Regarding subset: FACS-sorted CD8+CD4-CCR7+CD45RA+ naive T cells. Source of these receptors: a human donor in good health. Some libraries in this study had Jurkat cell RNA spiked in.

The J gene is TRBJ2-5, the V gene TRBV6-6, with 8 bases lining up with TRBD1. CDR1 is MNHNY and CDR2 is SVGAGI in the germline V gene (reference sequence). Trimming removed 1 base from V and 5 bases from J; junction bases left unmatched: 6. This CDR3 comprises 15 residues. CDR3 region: CASSYYRGREETQYF. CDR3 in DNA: TGTGCCAGCAGTTACTACAGGGGGAGAGAGGAGACCCAGTACTTC.

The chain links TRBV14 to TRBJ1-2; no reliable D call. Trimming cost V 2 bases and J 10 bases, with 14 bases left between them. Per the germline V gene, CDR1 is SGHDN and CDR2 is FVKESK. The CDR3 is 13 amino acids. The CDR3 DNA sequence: TGTGCCAGCAGCCAACGTCCGGATCGAGACTACACCTTC. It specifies CASSQRPDRDYTF.

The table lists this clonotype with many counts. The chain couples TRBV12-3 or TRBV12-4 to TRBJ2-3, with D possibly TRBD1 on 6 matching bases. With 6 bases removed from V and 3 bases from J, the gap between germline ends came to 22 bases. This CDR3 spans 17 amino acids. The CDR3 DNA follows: TGTGCCAGCAGCCTAAGTCAGGGGTATAGTGTTACAGATACGCAGTATTTT. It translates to CASSLSQGYSVTDTQYF.

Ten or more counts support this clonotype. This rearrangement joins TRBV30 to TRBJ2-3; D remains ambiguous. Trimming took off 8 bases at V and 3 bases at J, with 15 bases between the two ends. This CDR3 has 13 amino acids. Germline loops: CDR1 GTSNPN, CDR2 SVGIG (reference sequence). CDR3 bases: TGTGCCGGGTGGAAGGCGTTTACAGATACGCAGTATTTT. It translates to CAGWKAFTDTQYF.

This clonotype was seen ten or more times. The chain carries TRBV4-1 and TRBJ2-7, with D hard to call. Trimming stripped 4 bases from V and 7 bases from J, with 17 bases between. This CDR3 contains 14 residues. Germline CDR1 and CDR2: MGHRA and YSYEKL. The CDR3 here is CASSLMIGESEQYF. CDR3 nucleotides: TGCGCCAGCAGCCTAATGATAGGAGAGTCTGAGCAGTACTTC.

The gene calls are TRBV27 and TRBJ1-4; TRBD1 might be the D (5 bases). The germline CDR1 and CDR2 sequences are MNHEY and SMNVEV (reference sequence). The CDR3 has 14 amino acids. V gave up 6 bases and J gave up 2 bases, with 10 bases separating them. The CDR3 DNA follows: TGTGCCAGCAGGTCAGGGTCTACTAATGAAAAACTGTTTTTT. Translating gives CASRSGSTNEKLFF. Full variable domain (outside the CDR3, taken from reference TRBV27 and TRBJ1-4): EAQVTQNPRYLITVTGKKLTVTCSQNMNHEYMSWYRQDPGLGLRQIYYSMNVEVTDKGDVPEGYKVSRKEKRNFPLILESPSPNQTSLYFCASRSGSTNEKLFFGSGTQLSVL.

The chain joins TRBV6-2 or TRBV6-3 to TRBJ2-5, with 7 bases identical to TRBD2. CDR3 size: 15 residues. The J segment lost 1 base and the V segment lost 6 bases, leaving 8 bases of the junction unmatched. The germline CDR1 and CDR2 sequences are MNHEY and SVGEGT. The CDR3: CASSRLADPQETQYF. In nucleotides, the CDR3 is TGTGCCAGCAGCCGCCTAGCGGATCCCCAAGAGACCCAGTACTTC.

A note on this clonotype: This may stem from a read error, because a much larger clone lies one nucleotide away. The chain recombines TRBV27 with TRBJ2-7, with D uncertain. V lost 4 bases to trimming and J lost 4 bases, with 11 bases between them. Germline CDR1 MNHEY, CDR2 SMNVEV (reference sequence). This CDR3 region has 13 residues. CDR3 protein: CASSYKSVYEQYF. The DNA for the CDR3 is TGTGCCAGCAGTTATAAAAGCGTGTACGAGCAGTACTTC.

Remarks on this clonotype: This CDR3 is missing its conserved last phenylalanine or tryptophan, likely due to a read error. The CDR3 DNA reads as TGTGCCAGCAGGCCGCTAAACACTGAAGCTTTCCTT. Translated: CASRPLNTEAFL. V gene TRBV6-6 combines with J gene TRBJ1-1; D gene ambiguous. The CDR3 is made up of 12 amino acids. V was shortened by 6 bases and J by 2 bases, with 7 bases between the two germline ends. Germline V gene lookup returns CDR1 MNHNY and CDR2 SVGAGI (reference sequence).

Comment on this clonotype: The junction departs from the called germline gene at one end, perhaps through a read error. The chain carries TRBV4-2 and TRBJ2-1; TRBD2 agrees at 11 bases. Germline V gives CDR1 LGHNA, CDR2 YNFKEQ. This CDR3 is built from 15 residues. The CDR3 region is CASSQVIAGGYEQLF. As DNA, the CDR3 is TGTGCCAGCAGCCAAGTAATAGCGGGGGGGTATGAGCAGCTCTTC.

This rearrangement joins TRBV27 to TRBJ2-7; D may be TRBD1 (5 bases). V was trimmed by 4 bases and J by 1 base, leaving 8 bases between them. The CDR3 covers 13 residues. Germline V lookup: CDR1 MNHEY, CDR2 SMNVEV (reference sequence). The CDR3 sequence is CASSYRKSYEQYF. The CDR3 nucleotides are TGTGCCAGCAGTTACAGGAAGTCCTACGAGCAGTACTTC.

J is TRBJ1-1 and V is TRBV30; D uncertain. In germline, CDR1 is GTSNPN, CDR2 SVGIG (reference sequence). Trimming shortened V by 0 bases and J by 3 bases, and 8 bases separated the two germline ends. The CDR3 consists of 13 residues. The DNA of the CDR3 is TGTGCCTGGAGTGTAGTGGTCTACACTGAAGCTTTCTTT. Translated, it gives CAWSVVVYTEAFF.

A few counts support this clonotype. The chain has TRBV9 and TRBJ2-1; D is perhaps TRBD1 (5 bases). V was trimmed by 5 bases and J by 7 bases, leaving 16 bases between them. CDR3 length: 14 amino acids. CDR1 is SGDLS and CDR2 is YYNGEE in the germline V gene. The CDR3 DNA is TGTGCCAGCAGTGGCTTCGACAGCCTTAATGAGCAGTTCTTC. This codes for CASSGFDSLNEQFF. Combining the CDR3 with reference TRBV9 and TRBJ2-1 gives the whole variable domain DSGVTQTPKHLITATGQRVTLRCSPRSGDLSVYWYQQSLDQGLQFLIQYYNGEERAKGNILERFSAQQFPDLHSELNLSSLELGDSALYFCASSGFDSLNEQFFGPGTRLTVL.

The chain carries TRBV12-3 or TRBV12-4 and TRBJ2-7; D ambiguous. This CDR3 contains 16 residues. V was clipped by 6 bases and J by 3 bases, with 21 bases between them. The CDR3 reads CASSQVSGPGYYEQYF. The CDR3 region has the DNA TGTGCCAGCAGCCAAGTCTCGGGCCCAGGCTACTACGAGCAGTACTTC.